A selection of T cell receptor beta chains follows, all from one sample in a study of early T cells in non-severe SARS-CoV-2 infection. Each CDR3 protein is one row after TCRdb ran MiXCR on the 5' RACE reads. The repertoire consists of about 50,000 distinct CDR3 sequences, with approximately 10% occurring once and the leading ten covering approximately 13%. Source material: whole blood. The receptors here all came from an adult who was a healthcare worker with PCR-confirmed SARS-CoV-2 infection or an uninfected control (not recorded which). The CDR3 runs from the conserved cysteine through the conserved F or W. The order of the fields is CDR3 protein, CDR3 DNA, D gene, clone size, J gene, V gene. A D gene is named only where the DNA matches it firmly. Rows may omit the clone size; those that give it use once, few, many or a size class.

CDR3aa: CASRDPRPGRDGNTGELFF
CDR3nt: TGTGCCAGCAGAGACCCCCGCCCCGGGCGGGACGGGAACACCGGGGAGCTGTTTTTT
d_gene: .
abundance: many
j_gene: TRBJ2-2
v_gene: TRBV6-2/TRBV6-3

CDR3aa: CASSSMGPDYEQYF
CDR3nt: TGTGCCAGCAGTTCCATGGGCCCTGACTACGAGCAGTACTTC
d_gene: .
abundance: many
j_gene: TRBJ2-7
v_gene: TRBV27

CDR3aa: CASSLSLAGVDKNIQYF
CDR3nt: TGTGCCAGCAGTTTATCACTAGCGGGAGTAGACAAAAACATTCAGTACTTC
d_gene: TRBD2
abundance: .
j_gene: TRBJ2-4
v_gene: TRBV28

CDR3aa: CASLRGERGEAFF
CDR3nt: TGTGCCAGTCTTCGTGGGGAGAGGGGTGAAGCTTTCTTT
d_gene: .
abundance: many
j_gene: TRBJ1-1
v_gene: TRBV25-1

CDR3aa: CASSYPVGDYGYTF
CDR3nt: TGTGCCAGCAGTTACCCTGTGGGGGACTATGGCTACACCTTC
d_gene: .
abundance: many
j_gene: TRBJ1-2
v_gene: TRBV6-2/TRBV6-3

CDR3aa: CSVVSAMNTEAFF
CDR3nt: TGCAGCGTTGTTTCCGCCATGAACACTGAAGCTTTCTTT
d_gene: .
abundance: .
j_gene: TRBJ1-1
v_gene: TRBV29-1

CDR3aa: CSAQEGVGDTQYF
CDR3nt: TGCAGCGCCCAAGAGGGAGTGGGAGATACGCAGTATTTT
d_gene: .
abundance: medium-sized
j_gene: TRBJ2-3
v_gene: TRBV29-1

CDR3aa: CASSPGLAATDTQYF
CDR3nt: TGTGCCAGCAGTCCGGGACTAGCGGCCACAGATACGCAGTATTTT
d_gene: TRBD2
abundance: .
j_gene: TRBJ2-3
v_gene: TRBV2

CDR3aa: CSASLSVGQPQHF
CDR3nt: TGCAGTGCTAGCCTCTCGGTCGGTCAGCCCCAGCATTTT
d_gene: .
abundance: .
j_gene: TRBJ1-5
v_gene: TRBV20-1

CDR3aa: CASSRQTGGSAPLHF
CDR3nt: TGTGCCAGCAGCAGACAGACAGGGGGCTCGGCACCCCTCCACTTT
d_gene: TRBD1
abundance: many
j_gene: TRBJ1-6
v_gene: TRBV7-2

CDR3aa: CASRIGGVVEQYF
CDR3nt: TGTGCCAGCAGAATTGGGGGTGTCGTCGAGCAGTACTTC
d_gene: .
abundance: many
j_gene: TRBJ2-7
v_gene: TRBV12-3/TRBV12-4

CDR3aa: CASSFSGGIPHNEQFF
CDR3nt: TGTGCCAGCAGTTTTAGCGGGGGAATTCCCCACAATGAGCAGTTCTTC
d_gene: TRBD2
abundance: .
j_gene: TRBJ2-1
v_gene: TRBV6-2/TRBV6-3

CDR3aa: CASSQDTPQGYGYTF
CDR3nt: TGCGCCAGCAGCCAAGATACCCCCCAGGGCTATGGCTACACCTTC
d_gene: .
abundance: .
j_gene: TRBJ1-2
v_gene: TRBV4-1

CDR3aa: CASSPTGRKNIQYF
CDR3nt: TGTGCCAGCAGTCCCACTGGGCGGAAAAACATTCAGTACTTC
d_gene: .
abundance: many
j_gene: TRBJ2-4
v_gene: TRBV28

CDR3aa: CASSLKAEISSYEQYF
CDR3nt: TGTGCCAGCAGCTTAAAAGCGGAGATAAGCTCCTACGAGCAGTACTTC
d_gene: .
abundance: many
j_gene: TRBJ2-7
v_gene: TRBV7-2

CDR3aa: CASSPTSGNSYEQYF
CDR3nt: TGTGCCAGCAGTCCTACTAGCGGGAATTCCTACGAGCAGTACTTC
d_gene: TRBD2
abundance: .
j_gene: TRBJ2-7
v_gene: TRBV28

CDR3aa: CSSRFTLAGGSNEQFF
CDR3nt: TGCAGTTCCCGCTTTACTCTAGCGGGAGGCTCCAATGAGCAGTTCTTC
d_gene: TRBD2
abundance: .
j_gene: TRBJ2-1
v_gene: TRBV20-1

CDR3aa: CASSLDASSSSPRYNEQFF
CDR3nt: TGTGCCAGCAGCTTAGATGCTAGCTCGTCATCCCCGCGGTACAATGAGCAGTTCTTC
d_gene: .
abundance: many
j_gene: TRBJ2-1
v_gene: TRBV11-2

CDR3aa: CASSPRGGQFGTEAFF
CDR3nt: TGTGCCAGCAGCCCAAGGGGGGGGCAGTTCGGCACTGAAGCTTTCTTT
d_gene: .
abundance: many
j_gene: TRBJ1-1
v_gene: TRBV7-2

CDR3aa: CASSLDNEQFF
CDR3nt: TGTGCCAGCAGCTTAGATAATGAGCAGTTCTTC
d_gene: .
abundance: .
j_gene: TRBJ2-1
v_gene: TRBV7-3